This T cell receptor beta chain was recovered during a study of post-analysis software for immune sequencing data. Study at large: Secondary progressive, relapsing-remitting and progressive-relapsing multiple sclerosis were among the included disease courses.

Unique molecular identifiers were present in the TCR beta cDNA libraries. Each CDR3 protein gets one entry after TCRdb re-called the PCR reads with MiXCR. Among 740,000 or so distinct CDR3 sequences listed, around 50% were seen once. With respect to this clonotype: Antigen unknown.

General study findings and limits: Patients showed TRBV5-6, TRBV5-1 and TRBV20-1 among four to six TRBV segments more frequent than in controls. Samples prepared in the same batch strongly co-clustered by F measure.

The CDR3 sequence is 15 residues long. CDR1 and CDR2 from the germline V gene are SGHRS and YFSETQ. After removal of 4 bases from V and 5 bases from J, the junction contained 5 bases not matched to a gene. This rearrangement joins TRBV5-1 to TRBJ1-4; 10 bases align to TRBD1. The TCR was taken from a girl aged 5-17 years with multiple sclerosis. The specimen was blood. CDR3 amino acids: CASSSRTGGNEKLFF. The CDR3 region has the DNA TGCGCCAGCAGCAGCCGGACAGGGGGAAATGAAAAACTGTTTTTT. The variable domain in full, with the rest retrieved from reference TRBV5-1 and TRBJ1-4, is KAGVTQTPRYLIKTRGQQVTLSCSPISGHRSVSWYQQTPGQGLQFLFEYFSETQRNKGNFPGRFSGRQFSNSRSEMNVSTLELGDSALYLCASSSRTGGNEKLFFGSGTQLSVL.